This TCR beta chain is drawn from a study of control samples from healthy donors and cancer patients. CDR3 length: 11 amino acids. V was pared by 5 bases and J by 7 bases, with 9 bases between. The germline gives CDR1 SGHRS, CDR2 YFSETQ. Assay: immunoSEQ multiplex PCR; the TCRdb copy retains only in-frame clones and omits some. The repertoire holds around 230,000 clones, around 94% seen once, with roughly 1.6% in the top ten. Sequencing input: blood. This TCR derives from a man between 45 and 60 years old in good health. This chain uses TRBV5-1 with TRBJ1-1, with D unresolved. The CDR3 DNA is TGCGCCAGCAGGGATGGTGGTGAAGCTTTCTTT. Translation gives CASRDGGEAFF.